The 30 T cell receptor beta chains listed next were all sequenced from one sample in a study of blood T cell repertoires in COVID-19. Profiling relied on immunoSEQ multiplex PCR, and the TCRdb table lists in-frame clones only, not all of them. The data show 130,000 to 150,000 clones, 75% to 85% seen once. Sequenced input: peripheral blood. The receptors stem from a man in his 70s who had recovered from COVID-19.

The chain recombines TRBV4-1 with TRBJ1-4, with D possibly TRBD1 on 6 matching bases. V gave up 1 base and J gave up 16 bases, with 31 bases separating them. The CDR3 runs 18 residues. Per the germline V gene, CDR1 is MGHRA and CDR2 is YSYEKL. The CDR3 bases are TGCGCCAGCAGCCAAGTCGTCGCACATTCTGGGGGCCCAAAAGGTCCGTTTTTT. Residues: CASSQVVAHSGGPKGPFF.

The chain has TRBV18 and TRBJ1-2; D is possibly TRBD1 (5 bases). CDR3 length: 13 amino acids. CDR1 and CDR2 (germline): KGHSH, LQKENI. The V end lost 3 bases, the J end lost 8 bases, and 13 bases lay between the germline ends. The DNA of the CDR3 is TGTGCCAGCTCACCCCGACAGCAAGGAGGCTACACCTTC. The encoded protein is CASSPRQQGGYTF. Supplemented by reference TRBV18 and TRBJ1-2, the full variable domain reads NAGVMQNPRHLVRRRGQEARLRCSPMKGHSHVYWYRQLPEEGLKFMVYLQKENIIDESGMPKERFSAEFPKEGPSILRIQQVVRGDSAAYFCASSPRQQGGYTFGSGTRLTVV.

The chain carries TRBV5-6 and TRBJ2-5; TRBD1 matches at 8 bases. The V gene's germline CDR1 is SGHDT and CDR2 YYEEEE. V gave up 2 bases and J gave up 1 base; unmatched junction bases: 4. This CDR3 comprises 15 residues. The CDR3 bases are TGTGCCAGCAGCTTATTAGGACAGGGCCAAGAGACCCAGTACTTC. Its translation is CASSLLGQGQETQYF.

The chain employs TRBV27 and TRBJ1-5; D possibly corresponds to TRBD1 (6 bases). Germline V gene data show CDR1 as MNHEY and CDR2 as SMNVEV (reference sequence). The CDR3 has 16 amino acids. Trimming took off 5 bases at V and 0 bases at J, with 14 bases between the two ends. As DNA, the CDR3 is TGTGCCAGCAGTGTAACAGGGAGTTATAGCAATCAGCCCCAGCATTTT. Translating gives CASSVTGSYSNQPQHF.

The chain couples TRBV18 to TRBJ1-1; tentative D call: TRBD1 (5 bases). Germline V CDR1 and CDR2: KGHSH, LQKENI. V lost 2 bases and J lost 1, with 11 bases in between. CDR3 length: 15 amino acids. This CDR3 is CASSPWGGANTEAFF. The CDR3 DNA reads TGTGCCAGCTCACCATGGGGGGGTGCGAACACTGAAGCTTTCTTT. Combining the CDR3 with reference TRBV18 and TRBJ1-1 gives the whole variable domain NAGVMQNPRHLVRRRGQEARLRCSPMKGHSHVYWYRQLPEEGLKFMVYLQKENIIDESGMPKERFSAEFPKEGPSILRIQQVVRGDSAAYFCASSPWGGANTEAFFGQGTRLTVV.

The chain links TRBV19 to TRBJ2-7, with TRBD1 matching over 10 bases. There are 15 residues in the CDR3. Germline CDR1 LNHDA, CDR2 SQIVND (reference sequence). J lost 2 bases, V lost 3 bases, and 4 bases had no gene match. This CDR3 is CASSMGQGIPYEQYF. CDR3 DNA: TGTGCCAGTAGTATGGGACAGGGGATACCCTACGAGCAGTACTTC.

The chain links TRBV18 to TRBJ1-1; D unresolved. Trimming removed 4 bases at V and 5 bases at J, with 11 bases between. The germline CDR1 and CDR2 sequences are KGHSH and LQKENI. This CDR3 has 13 residues. The CDR3 protein is CASSLPGGTEAFF. The CDR3, as DNA: TGTGCCAGCTCACTCCCGGGCGGGACTGAAGCTTTCTTT.

This clone was observed a few times. V gene TRBV7-8 combines with J gene TRBJ2-2; a weak D match, TRBD2 (6 bases). The CDR3 is made up of 16 amino acids. V was pared by 0 bases and J by 5 bases, with 13 bases between. Germline V gives CDR1 SGHVS, CDR2 FQNEAQ. For the CDR3, the DNA is TGTGCCAGCAGCTTAGCGCTCGGGAGTTGGACCGGGGAGCTGTTTTTT. This codes for CASSLALGSWTGELFF.

The chain carries TRBV10-2 and TRBJ2-5, with 8 bases identical to TRBD2. This CDR3 contains 15 residues. Germline V gene sequence: CDR1 WSHSY, CDR2 SAAADI. V trimming: 6 bases; J trimming: 3 bases; junction bases outside the gene matches: 9. Written as DNA, the CDR3 is TGCGCCAGCAGAATGAGAGCGGGAGCTAAAGAGACCCAGTACTTC. It codes for CASRMRAGAKETQYF.

The V and J genes are TRBV18 and TRBJ2-5, with D unclear. There are 13 residues in the CDR3. The germline V gene encodes CDR1 KGHSH and CDR2 LQKENI. The ends were cut back, 2 bases at V and 2 bases at J, with 6 bases in the middle. The CDR3 is CASSPFRQETQYF. The CDR3 coding sequence is TGTGCCAGCTCACCATTCCGTCAAGAGACCCAGTACTTC.

The table lists this clone with a count of one. V usage is TRBV11-2 and J usage is TRBJ2-1; no reliable D call. Trimming took off 5 bases at V and 3 bases at J, with 8 bases between the two ends. CDR3 size: 13 residues. Germline V gives CDR1 SGHAT, CDR2 FQNNGV. The CDR3 sequence is CASSPEVYNEQFF. DNA of the CDR3: TGTGCCAGCAGCCCCGAGGTCTACAATGAGCAGTTCTTC. Full variable domain (rest looked up from reference TRBV11-2 and TRBJ2-1): EAGVAQSPRYKIIEKRQSVAFWCNPISGHATLYWYQQILGQGPKLLIQFQNNGVVDDSQLPKDRFSAERLKGVDSTLKIQPAKLEDSAVYLCASSPEVYNEQFFGPGTRLTVL.

A few counts support this clone. V usage is TRBV4-1 and J usage is TRBJ2-1, with D maybe TRBD1 (5 bases). Germline lookup yields CDR1 MGHRA and CDR2 YSYEKL. This CDR3 has 15 residues. Deletions cut 4 bases from V and 9 bases from J, with 19 bases between. This CDR3 is CASSRQGTPESEQFF. The CDR3 coding sequence is TGCGCCAGCAGCCGCCAGGGAACGCCGGAGAGTGAGCAGTTCTTC.

The CDR3 loop reads CASSSRQGQETQYF. In DNA, the CDR3 is TGTGCCAGCAGTTCGCGACAGGGACAAGAGACCCAGTACTTC. The chain joins TRBV27 to TRBJ2-5; 7 bases map to TRBD1. The CDR3 totals 14 residues. CDR1 MNHEY and CDR2 SMNVEV come from the germline V gene (reference sequence). V lost 4 bases to trimming and J lost 2 bases; unmatched junction nucleotides: 4.

The CDR3 region has the DNA TGTGCCAGCAGTAGGGGGGGCACCTGGGGAACTGAAGCTTTCTTT. Translation gives CASSRGGTWGTEAFF. The chain employs TRBV6-5 and TRBJ1-1; TRBD1 might be the D (6 bases). This CDR3 is 15 amino acids long. The ends were cut back, 5 bases at V and 5 bases at J, with 18 bases in the middle. Per the germline V gene, CDR1 is MNHEY and CDR2 is SVGAGI.

This chain uses TRBV2 with TRBJ2-7, with D perhaps matching TRBD2 (5 bases). The CDR3 extends over 11 amino acids. The V end lost 1 base, the J end lost 10 bases, and 8 bases lay between the germline ends. The germline gives CDR1 SNHLY, CDR2 FYNNEI. The CDR3 sequence: CASSEERRQYF. CDR3 bases: TGTGCCAGCAGTGAAGAGCGGCGTCAGTACTTC. The full variable domain, its missing parts supplied by reference TRBV2 and TRBJ2-7, is EPEVTQTPSHQVTQMGQEVILRCVPISNHLYFYWYRQILGQKVEFLVSFYNNEISEKSEIFDDQFSVERPDGSNFTLKIRSTKLEDSAMYFCASSEERRQYFGPGTRLTVT.

The chain links TRBV27 to TRBJ2-1; 8 bases map to TRBD2. The CDR3 has 11 residues. V gave up 6 bases and J gave up 15 bases; unmatched junction bases: 7. Germline loops: CDR1 MNHEY, CDR2 SMNVEV (reference sequence). The CDR3 loop reads CASRRAGVWFF. The CDR3, as DNA: TGTGCCAGCAGACGAGCGGGAGTGTGGTTCTTC.

J is TRBJ2-5 and V is TRBV5-5, with TRBD1 matching 7 bases. This CDR3 is built from 14 residues. V shed 4 bases, J shed 5 bases, and the junction held 8 bases outside the gene matches. Germline-derived CDR1 and CDR2 are SGHKS and YYEKEE (reference sequence). CDR3 in amino acids: CASSPSGQTETQYF. In DNA, the CDR3 is TGTGCCAGCAGCCCCTCGGGACAGACGGAGACCCAGTACTTC.

As regards this clone: Other nucleotide sequences in the sample specify the same CDR3. This chain connects TRBV5-1 to TRBJ1-1; possible D gene TRBD1, 5 bases. The CDR3 runs to 15 residues. Germline V CDR1 and CDR2: SGHRS, YFSETQ. V dropped 5 bases and J dropped 5 bases, with 19 bases sitting between them. CDR3 protein: CASSSGRGTRTEAFF. CDR3 DNA sequence: TGCGCCAGCAGTTCAGGTCGGGGGACGAGAACTGAAGCTTTCTTT.

The chain uses TRBV27 and TRBJ2-2; perhaps TRBD2 as D (6 bases). This CDR3 is built from 12 residues. Trimming pared 7 bases from V and 7 bases from J, leaving 10 bases between. Germline loops: CDR1 MNHEY, CDR2 SMNVEV (reference sequence). The CDR3 DNA sequence: TGTGCCAGCAAGTTTAGCGGCGGGGAGCTGTTTTTT. It specifies CASKFSGGELFF.

The chain uses TRBV27 and TRBJ1-2; maybe TRBD1 (5 bases). Germline V CDR1 and CDR2: MNHEY, SMNVEV (reference sequence). This CDR3 is 16 amino acids long. Deletions cut 4 bases from V and 2 bases from J, with 17 bases between. The CDR3 DNA is TGTGCCAGCAGTTCCTCCCCTTCCAGGGTCAACTATGGCTACACCTTC. Amino acid sequence: CASSSSPSRVNYGYTF.

This clone was seen many times. V is TRBV4-1 and J is TRBJ2-1, with 7 bases fitting TRBD1. Germline CDR1 and CDR2: MGHRA and YSYEKL. The trim removed 1 base at V and 5 bases at J, leaving 8 bases unmatched. The CDR3 length is 16 residues. CDR3 protein: CASSQGVGTVNNEQFF. In DNA form, the CDR3 reads TGCGCCAGCAGCCAAGGAGTCGGGACAGTGAACAATGAGCAGTTCTTC.

The chain uses TRBV5-4 and TRBJ2-7; 9 bases agree with TRBD1. Per the germline V gene, CDR1 is SGHNT and CDR2 is YYREEE (reference sequence). CDR3 length: 14 residues. Trimming took 2 bases from V and 10 from J; bases not matched to a gene: 10. The CDR3 DNA reads TGTGCCAGCAGCTTTGGGACAGGGTGGGGACCTCAGTACTTC. This translates into CASSFGTGWGPQYF.

The chain joins TRBV18 to TRBJ1-5, with 9 bases lining up with TRBD1. Unmatched junction bases numbered 5, after V lost 6 bases and J lost 5 bases. This CDR3 has 14 amino acids. Germline V lookup: CDR1 KGHSH, CDR2 LQKENI. CDR3 in amino acids: CASSSTGGDQPQHF. The DNA for the CDR3 is TGTGCCAGCTCTTCGACAGGGGGGGATCAGCCCCAGCATTTT. Full variable domain (remainder filled in from reference TRBV18 and TRBJ1-5): NAGVMQNPRHLVRRRGQEARLRCSPMKGHSHVYWYRQLPEEGLKFMVYLQKENIIDESGMPKERFSAEFPKEGPSILRIQQVVRGDSAAYFCASSSTGGDQPQHFGDGTRLSIL.

In its sample, this clone was seen a few times. The rearrangement links TRBV6-5 to TRBJ2-2; 12 bases map to TRBD2. The ends lost 6 bases at V and 3 bases at J; junction bases unmatched: 2. Looked up from germline, CDR1 is MNHEY and CDR2 is SVGAGI. The CDR3 has 15 residues. CDR3 sequence reads: CASRLAGGYTGELFF. CDR3 in DNA: TGTGCCAGCAGACTAGCGGGAGGTTACACCGGGGAGCTGTTTTTT.

The J gene is TRBJ2-3, the V gene TRBV4-2, with 14 bases fitting TRBD2. From germline, CDR1 is LGHNA and CDR2 YNFKEQ. The CDR3 is 17 residues long. The V gene end was trimmed by 0 bases and the J gene end by 5 bases; junction bases not matched to a gene: 4. CDR3 sequence: CASSQDGTSGSLDTQYF. CDR3 sequence (DNA): TGTGCCAGCAGCCAAGATGGGACTAGCGGGAGTTTAGATACGCAGTATTTT.

This rearrangement joins TRBV1 to TRBJ2-1; TRBD2 was called by the table and not checked on the DNA. TRBV1 is classified as a pseudogene. CDR3 length: 19 residues. CDR3 sequence reads: CTSSQGPSLAGGPNNEQFF. CDR3 in DNA: TGCACCAGCAGCCAAGGCCCCTCCCTAGCGGGAGGGCCTAATAATGAGCAGTTCTTC.

The chain is built from TRBV2 and TRBJ2-7; the D gene is possibly TRBD2 (5 bases). Germline loops: CDR1 SNHLY, CDR2 FYNNEI. V was trimmed by 6 bases and J by 1 base, leaving 10 bases between them. The CDR3 has 13 residues. The CDR3 DNA reads TGTGCCAGCAGGGAGGCAGGATCCTACGAGCAGTACTTC. It is translated as CASREAGSYEQYF.

This chain joins TRBV18 and TRBJ2-7; the D gene is possibly TRBD1 (6 bases). Germline-derived CDR1 and CDR2 are KGHSH and LQKENI. Trimming removed 0 bases at V and 2 bases at J, with 11 bases between. This CDR3 region has 15 residues. CDR3 loop: CASSPPTGEAYEQYF. CDR3 DNA sequence: TGTGCCAGCTCACCACCGACAGGCGAAGCCTACGAGCAGTACTTC.

The chain carries TRBV30 and TRBJ1-4; weak D call: TRBD1 (6 bases). This CDR3 contains 14 residues. Germline loops: CDR1 GTSNPN, CDR2 SVGIG (reference sequence). V lost 0 bases and J 8 bases, leaving 13 bases between the germline ends. CDR3 sequence reads: CAWSVPGVWEKLFF. The CDR3 nucleotides read TGTGCCTGGAGTGTACCAGGGGTGTGGGAAAAACTGTTTTTT.

The chain has TRBV7-2 and TRBJ2-7, with 11 positions matching TRBD1. Germline V gene sequence: CDR1 SGHTA, CDR2 FQGNSA. V gave up 8 bases and J gave up 4 bases; unmatched junction bases: 13. There are 16 residues in the CDR3. The CDR3 loop is CASCIRAGTGGYEQYF. The CDR3 coding sequence is TGTGCCAGCTGTATTCGTGCCGGGACAGGGGGGTACGAGCAGTACTTC.